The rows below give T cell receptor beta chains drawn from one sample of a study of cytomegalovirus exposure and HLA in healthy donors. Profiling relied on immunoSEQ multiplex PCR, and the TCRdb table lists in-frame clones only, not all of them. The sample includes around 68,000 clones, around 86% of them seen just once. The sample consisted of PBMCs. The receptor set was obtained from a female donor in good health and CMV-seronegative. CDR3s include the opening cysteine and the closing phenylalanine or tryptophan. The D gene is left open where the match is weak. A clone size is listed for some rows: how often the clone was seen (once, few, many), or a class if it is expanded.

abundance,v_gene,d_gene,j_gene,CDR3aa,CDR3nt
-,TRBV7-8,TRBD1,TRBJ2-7,CASSYTGTAYEQYF,TGTGCCAGCAGCTACACCGGGACAGCATACGAGCAGTACTTC
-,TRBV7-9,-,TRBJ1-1,CASSPPGGGNTEAFF,TGTGCCAGCAGCCCCCCGGGGGGTGGGAACACTGAAGCTTTCTTT
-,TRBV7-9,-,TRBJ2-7,CASSLGTAAPEQYF,TGTGCCAGCAGCTTAGGGACTGCCGCCCCTGAGCAGTACTTC
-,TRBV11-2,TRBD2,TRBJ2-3,CASSSGLAGGGNTQYF,TGTGCCAGCAGCTCCGGACTAGCGGGAGGAGGGAATACGCAGTATTTT
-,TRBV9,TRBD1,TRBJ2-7,CASSVGTGAYEQYF,TGTGCCAGCAGCGTTGGGACAGGGGCCTACGAGCAGTACTTC
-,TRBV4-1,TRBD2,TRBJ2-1,CASSQSGGPFSEQFF,TGCGCCAGCAGCCAATCGGGGGGGCCTTTCAGTGAGCAGTTCTTC
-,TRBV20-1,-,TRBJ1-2,CSARVSVGYTF,TGCAGTGCTAGGGTCAGCGTTGGCTACACCTTC
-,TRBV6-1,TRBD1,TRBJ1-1,CASSVTTGVRTEAFF,TGTGCCAGCAGTGTAACGACAGGGGTAAGGACTGAAGCTTTCTTT
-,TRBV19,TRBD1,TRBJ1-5,CASSGTVGQPQHF,TGTGCCAGTTCCGGGACAGTCGGTCAGCCCCAGCATTTT
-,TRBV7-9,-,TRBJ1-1,CASSSFEAFF,TGTGCCAGCAGCTCATTTGAAGCTTTCTTT
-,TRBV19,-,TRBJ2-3,CASSIGSTVGANTDTQYF,TGTGCCAGTAGTATAGGTTCCACTGTAGGAGCAAACACAGATACGCAGTATTTT
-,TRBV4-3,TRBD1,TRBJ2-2,CASSQADRDRVAGELFF,TGCGCCAGCAGCCAAGCGGACCGGGACAGGGTTGCCGGGGAGCTGTTTTTT
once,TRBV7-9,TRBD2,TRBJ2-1,CSSGSGGRYNEQFF,TGTTCCAGCGGGAGCGGGGGGCGTTACAATGAGCAGTTCTTC
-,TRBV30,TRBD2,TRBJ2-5,CAWSVGGGAWETQYF,TGTGCCTGGAGTGTGGGCGGGGGGGCTTGGGAGACCCAGTACTTC
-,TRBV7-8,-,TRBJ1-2,CASSLGHGDGWDGYTF,TGTGCCAGCAGCTTAGGGCACGGGGATGGCTGGGATGGCTACACCTTC
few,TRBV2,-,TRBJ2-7,CASRQNSYEQYF,TGTGCCAGTAGACAGAATTCCTACGAGCAGTACTTC
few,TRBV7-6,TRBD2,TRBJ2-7,CASSVTGTSPSYEQYF,TGTGCCAGCAGCGTAACCGGGACTAGCCCCTCCTACGAGCAGTACTTC